A single sample gave rise to the 21 T cell receptor beta chains below, sequenced in a study of CDR3 diversity in severe acne. Each CDR3 protein is one row after TCRdb ran MiXCR on the PCR reads. The data contain approximately 97,000 distinct CDR3 sequences, roughly half of them singletons. Specimen: blood. The receptors stem from a male donor with acne.

This clonotype has a count of ten or more. The chain has TRBV4-1 and TRBJ1-6; D unresolved. Trimming stripped 0 bases from V and 6 bases from J, with 0 bases between. The CDR3 totals 12 residues. Germline lookup yields CDR1 MGHRA and CDR2 YSYEKL. The CDR3 DNA reads as TGCGCCAGCAGCCAAGATAATTCACCCCTCCACTTT. Translated: CASSQDNSPLHF.

The V call is TRBV7-2, the J call TRBJ2-7; 7 bases agree with TRBD2. From germline, CDR1 is SGHTA and CDR2 FQGNSA. V lost 1 base and J lost 6; bases outside the gene matches: 6. The CDR3 sequence is 14 residues long. The CDR3 loop reads CASSLVLAEAEQYF. The CDR3 nucleotides are TGTGCCAGCAGCTTAGTGCTAGCGGAGGCCGAGCAGTACTTC.

This chain connects TRBV10-1 to TRBJ2-2; perhaps TRBD2 as D (6 bases). This CDR3 comprises 13 residues. Germline-derived CDR1 and CDR2 are WNHNN and SYGVQD (reference sequence). The V end was cut by 10 bases, the J end by 6 bases, with 15 bases between. The CDR3 coding sequence is TGCGCCACCCGGGACTCTTCGTCCGGGGAGCTGTTTTTT. This translates into CATRDSSSGELFF.

This chain connects TRBV12-3 or TRBV12-4 to TRBJ2-1, with TRBD2 matching over 13 bases. The CDR3 contains 15 residues. With V trimmed by 6 bases and J by 7 bases, 6 bases remained unmatched. CDR3 amino acids: CASSRTSGRPNEQFF. The CDR3 nucleotides read TGTGCCAGCAGCCGGACTAGCGGGAGACCGAATGAGCAGTTCTTC.

The genes are TRBV25-1 and TRBJ1-6, with a possible D match to TRBD1 (5 bases). CDR3 length equals 14 residues. V shed 6 bases and J shed 10 bases, with 16 bases lying between them. The V gene's germline CDR1 is MGHDK and CDR2 SYGVNS. Written as DNA, the CDR3 is TGTGCCAGCAGGCGGTTGGGGGTAGGGTCACCCCTCCACTTT. Protein product: CASRRLGVGSPLHF.

The CDR3 protein is CASSRRDRDAYEQYF. CDR3 bases: TGTGCCAGCAGCCGGAGGGACAGGGACGCCTACGAGCAGTACTTC. The V and J genes are TRBV12-3 or TRBV12-4 and TRBJ2-7, with 9 nucleotides matching TRBD1. Trimming cost V 6 bases and J 2 bases; bases outside gene matches: 8. This CDR3 has 15 residues.

This clonotype has just one count. The V call is TRBV25-1, the J call TRBJ1-5, with 8 bases fitting TRBD1. The CDR3 is 16 residues long. The germline V gene has CDR1 MGHDK and CDR2 SYGVNS. The CDR3 loop reads CADNLDRDEGNQPQHF. CDR3 DNA: TGTGCAGATAACTTGGACAGGGATGAAGGGAATCAGCCCCAGCATTTT.

V gene TRBV14 combines with J gene TRBJ1-2; 9 bases fit TRBD1. The germline CDR1 and CDR2 sequences are SGHDN and FVKESK. The ends lost 0 bases at V and 3 bases at J; junction bases unmatched: 14. The CDR3 has 19 residues. CDR3 sequence reads: CASSQDRPVGDREDYGYTF. The CDR3, as DNA: TGTGCCAGCAGCCAAGATCGGCCTGTTGGGGACAGGGAGGACTATGGCTACACCTTC.

The V and J genes are TRBV9 and TRBJ1-1; D might be TRBD1 (5 bases). CDR1 and CDR2 from the germline V gene are SGDLS and YYNGEE. The V and J ends lost 0 bases and 4 bases respectively, with 10 bases between them. This CDR3 has 14 amino acids. The CDR3 loop is CASSVGGAGTEAFF. DNA of the CDR3: TGTGCCAGCAGCGTAGGGGGCGCGGGCACTGAAGCTTTCTTT.

The sample holds one count of this clonotype. This chain uses TRBV6-1 with TRBJ2-7; D call uncertain. CDR1 MNHNS and CDR2 SASEGT come from the germline V gene. With 5 bases removed from V and 4 bases from J, the gap between germline ends came to 9 bases. This CDR3 is built from 12 residues. The CDR3 region has the DNA TGTGCCAGCAGTTACCCATCTTACGAGCAGTACTTC. It specifies CASSYPSYEQYF.

This chain connects TRBV27 to TRBJ2-5; D gene ambiguous. The CDR3 covers 12 residues. In germline, CDR1 is MNHEY, CDR2 SMNVEV (reference sequence). The germline V and J ends were trimmed by 8 bases and 1 base, with 8 bases remaining between them. The CDR3 is CASGRIQETQYF. CDR3 sequence (DNA): TGTGCCAGCGGCCGGATCCAAGAGACCCAGTACTTC.

This clonotype was counted a single time. A read error is likely, as this CDR3 ends without the conserved phenylalanine or tryptophan. The DNA is omitted, as the CDR3 cannot be located on it reliably, and the CDR3 follows TCRdb's listing. The chain is built from TRBV29-1 and TRBJ2-5. The CDR3 extends over 11 residues, inclusive of both ends. Germline V lookup: CDR1 SQVTM, CDR2 ANQGSEA. CDR3 protein: CSVSAVNSPKS.

The chain's CDR3 is CASSLTGVGYTF. The CDR3 bases are TGTGCCAGCAGCCTGACAGGGGTGGGCTACACCTTC. The genes are TRBV25-1 and TRBJ1-2; 8 nucleotides match TRBD1. Germline trimming cut 6 bases from V and 8 bases from J; bases unmatched to any gene: 5. The CDR3 is made up of 12 amino acids. Germline V gene data show CDR1 as MGHDK and CDR2 as SYGVNS.

The CDR3 reads CASSFPQTGENGYTF. The CDR3 coding sequence is TGTGCCAGCAGTTTTCCCCAGACAGGGGAGAATGGCTACACCTTC. The J gene is TRBJ1-2, the V gene TRBV5-4; 8 bases fit TRBD1. The CDR3 totals 15 residues. Per the germline V gene, CDR1 is SGHNT and CDR2 is YYREEE (reference sequence). The V gene end was trimmed by 5 bases and the J gene end by 6 bases; junction bases not matched to a gene: 12.

This clonotype was seen more than once but under ten times. The V call is TRBV20-1, the J call TRBJ2-3; possibly TRBD1 or TRBD2 for D (5 bases each). This CDR3 contains 16 residues. Trimming left V 3 bases short and J 0 bases short, with 16 bases between. Germline CDR1 is DFQATT and CDR2 is SNEGSKA (reference sequence). CDR3 nucleotides: TGCAGTGCTAGTCGGGCCGGGACGTCTAGCACAGATACGCAGTATTTT. Protein sequence: CSASRAGTSSTDTQYF.

For this clonotype: One end of the junction fails to match germline, which may point to a read error. The chain couples TRBV7-2 to TRBJ2-1; 11 nucleotides align to TRBD2. This CDR3 has 13 residues. Germline CDR1 is SGHTA and CDR2 is FQGNSA. CDR3: CASRYDPGLAEVF. The CDR3 DNA reads TGTGCCAGCAGATATGACCCGGGACTAGCGGAGGTCTTC.

The chain joins TRBV29-1 to TRBJ2-7; maybe TRBD1 (6 bases). V shed 6 bases and J shed 5 bases, with 17 bases lying between them. CDR3 length: 13 amino acids. CDR1 SQVTM and CDR2 ANQGSEA come from the germline V gene. CDR3 sequence: CSVETGSGDEQYF. The CDR3 region has the DNA TGCAGCGTCGAAACAGGGTCTGGCGACGAGCAGTACTTC.

This clonotype occurred a few times. The chain is built from TRBV10-3 and TRBJ2-3, with D uncertain. CDR3 size: 14 residues. V lost 0 bases, J lost 5 bases, and 9 bases lay in between. CDR1 ENHRY and CDR2 SYGVKD come from the germline V gene. CDR3 amino acids: CAISESPPKDTQYF. CDR3 in DNA: TGTGCCATCAGTGAGTCGCCGCCGAAAGATACGCAGTATTTT.

This clonotype appeared a few times. The chain recombines TRBV7-6 with TRBJ2-1; 8 bases fit TRBD2. The CDR3 has 13 residues. CDR1 and CDR2 from the germline V gene are SGHVS and FNYEAQ. Trimming cost V 4 bases and J 9 bases; bases outside gene matches: 5. The CDR3 nucleotides read TGTGCCAGCAGCTCCGGGACTAGAGCTGAGCAGTTCTTC. It yields the protein CASSSGTRAEQFF.

In DNA form, the CDR3 reads TGTGCCAGCAGCCTTACATCGGGGGATACGCAGTATTTT. This codes for CASSLTSGDTQYF. The rearrangement uses TRBV11-2 and TRBJ2-3; D may be TRBD2 (5 bases). This CDR3 comprises 13 residues. Looked up from germline, CDR1 is SGHAT and CDR2 is FQNNGV. V lost 5 bases, J lost 6 bases, and 12 bases lay in between.

This clonotype was seen many times. DNA for the CDR3: TGTGCCAGCACCGTTGCGGCAGGGGCCCCCACGTTAGAGCAGTACTTC. This translates into CASTVAAGAPTLEQYF. This sequence joins TRBV6-6 and TRBJ2-7; possibly TRBD1 for D (6 bases). The V and J ends lost 7 bases and 7 bases respectively, with 26 bases between them. Germline V gene data show CDR1 as MNHNY and CDR2 as SVGAGI (reference sequence). The CDR3 loop spans 16 amino acids.